This entry concerns a single T cell receptor beta chain. Its antigen is not identified. The data originate from a study of regulatory T cells in long-lasting Graves disease. Per the germline V gene, CDR1 is WSHSY and CDR2 is SAAADI. V lost 2 bases and J lost 6; bases outside the gene matches: 8. There are 16 residues in the CDR3. Assembly of TCR beta libraries relied on iRepertoire HTBI primers together with Arm-PCR of CDR3 regions. One entry per CDR3 protein, called by TCRdb with MiXCR from the multiplex PCR reads. Of 400,000 to 500,000 distinct CDR3 sequences listed, 20% to 25% are singletons. Sample time point: persistent/refractory GD, antithyroid drugs over 5 years with positive TRAb. RNA from PBMCs was the source of the TCR library. A blood draw put about 9 milliliters of peripheral blood into EDTA tubes. General observations from the study: Persistent Graves' disease cases displayed lower TCR diversity than newly diagnosed ones.

The chain recombines TRBV10-2 with TRBJ2-2, with 8 bases matching TRBD2. Sequenced material: peripheral blood mononuclear cells (PBMCs), taken when the disease was refractory, from a patient treated with antithyroid drugs. The sequence was collected from a female donor with Graves disease. CDR3 in amino acids: CASSERTSPSPGELFF. The CDR3 nucleotides are TGCGCCAGCAGTGAGAGGACTAGCCCGAGCCCCGGGGAGCTGTTTTTT.